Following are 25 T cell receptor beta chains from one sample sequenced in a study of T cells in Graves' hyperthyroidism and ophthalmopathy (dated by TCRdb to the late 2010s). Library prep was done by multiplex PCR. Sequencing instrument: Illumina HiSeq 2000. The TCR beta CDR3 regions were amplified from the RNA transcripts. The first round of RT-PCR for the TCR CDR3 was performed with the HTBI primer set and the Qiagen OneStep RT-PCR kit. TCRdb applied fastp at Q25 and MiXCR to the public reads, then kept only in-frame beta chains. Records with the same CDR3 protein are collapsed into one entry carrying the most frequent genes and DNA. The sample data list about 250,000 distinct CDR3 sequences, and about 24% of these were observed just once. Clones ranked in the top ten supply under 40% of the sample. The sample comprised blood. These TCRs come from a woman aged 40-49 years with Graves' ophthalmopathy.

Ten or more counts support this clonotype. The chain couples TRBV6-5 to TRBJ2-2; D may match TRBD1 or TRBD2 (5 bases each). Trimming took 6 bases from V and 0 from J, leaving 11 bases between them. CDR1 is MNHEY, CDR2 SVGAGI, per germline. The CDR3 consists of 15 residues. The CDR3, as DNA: TGTGCCAGCAGCCTGGGACGGACGAACACCGGGGAGCTGTTTTTT. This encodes CASSLGRTNTGELFF.

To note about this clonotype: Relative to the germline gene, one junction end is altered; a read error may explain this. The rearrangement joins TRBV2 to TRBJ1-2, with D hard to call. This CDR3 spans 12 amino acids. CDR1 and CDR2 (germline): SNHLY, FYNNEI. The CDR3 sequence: CASSASTAGYTF. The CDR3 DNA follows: TGTGCTAGCAGTGCATCCACGGCTGGCTACACCTTC. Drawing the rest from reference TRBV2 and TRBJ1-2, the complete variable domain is EPEVTQTPSHQVTQMGQEVILRCVPISNHLYFYWYRQILGQKVEFLVSFYNNEISEKSEIFDDQFSVERPDGSNFTLKIRSTKLEDSAMYFCASSASTAGYTFGSGTRLTVV.

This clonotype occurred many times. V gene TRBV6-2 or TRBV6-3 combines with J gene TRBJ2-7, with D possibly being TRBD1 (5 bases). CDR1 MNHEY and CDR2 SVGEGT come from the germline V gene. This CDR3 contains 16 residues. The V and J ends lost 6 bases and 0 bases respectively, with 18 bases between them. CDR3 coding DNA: TGTGCCAGCAGCCGACCTTACCGGACACTCTCCTACGAGCAGTACTTC. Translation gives CASSRPYRTLSYEQYF.

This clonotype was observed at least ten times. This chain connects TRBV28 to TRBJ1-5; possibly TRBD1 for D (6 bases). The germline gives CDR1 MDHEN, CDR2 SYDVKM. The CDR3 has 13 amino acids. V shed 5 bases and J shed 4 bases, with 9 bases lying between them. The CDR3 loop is CASSRTENQPQHF. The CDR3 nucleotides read TGTGCCAGCAGTAGGACAGAAAATCAGCCCCAGCATTTT.

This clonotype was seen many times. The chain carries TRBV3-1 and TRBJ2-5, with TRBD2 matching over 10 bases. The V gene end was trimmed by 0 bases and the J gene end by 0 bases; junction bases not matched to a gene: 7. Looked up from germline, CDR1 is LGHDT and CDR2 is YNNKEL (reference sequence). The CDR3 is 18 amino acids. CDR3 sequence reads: CASSQDLRTSGNQETQYF. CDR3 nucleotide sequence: TGTGCCAGCAGCCAAGATCTTCGGACTAGCGGAAACCAAGAGACCCAGTACTTC.

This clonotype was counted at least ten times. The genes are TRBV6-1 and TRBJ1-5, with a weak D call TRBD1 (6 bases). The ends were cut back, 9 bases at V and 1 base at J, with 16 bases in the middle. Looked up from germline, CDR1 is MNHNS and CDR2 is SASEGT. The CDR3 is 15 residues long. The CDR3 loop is CASGQDRRSNQPQHF. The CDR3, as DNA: TGTGCCAGTGGTCAAGACAGGAGAAGCAATCAGCCCCAGCATTTT.

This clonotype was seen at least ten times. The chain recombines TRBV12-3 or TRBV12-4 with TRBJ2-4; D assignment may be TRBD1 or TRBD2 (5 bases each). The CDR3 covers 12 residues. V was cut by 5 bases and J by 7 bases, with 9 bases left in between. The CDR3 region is CASSGEGNIQYF. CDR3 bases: TGTGCCAGCAGTGGCGAGGGGAACATTCAGTACTTC.

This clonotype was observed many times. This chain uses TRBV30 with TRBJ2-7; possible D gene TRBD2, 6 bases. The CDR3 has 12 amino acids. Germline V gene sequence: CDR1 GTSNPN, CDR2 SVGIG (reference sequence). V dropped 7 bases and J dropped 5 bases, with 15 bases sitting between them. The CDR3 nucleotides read TGTGCCTTAGCGCCGGGAGTTAACGAGCAGTACTTC. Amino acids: CALAPGVNEQYF.

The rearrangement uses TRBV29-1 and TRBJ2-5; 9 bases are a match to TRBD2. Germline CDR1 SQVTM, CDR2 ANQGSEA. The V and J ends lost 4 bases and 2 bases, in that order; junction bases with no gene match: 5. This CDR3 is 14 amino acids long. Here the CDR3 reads CSVGKTSGQETQYF. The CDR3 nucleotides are TGCAGCGTTGGCAAGACTAGCGGACAAGAGACCCAGTACTTC.

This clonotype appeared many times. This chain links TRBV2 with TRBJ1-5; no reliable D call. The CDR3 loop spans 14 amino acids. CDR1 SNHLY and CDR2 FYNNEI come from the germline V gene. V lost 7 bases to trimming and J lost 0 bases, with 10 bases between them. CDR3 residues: CASKSTYSNQPQHF. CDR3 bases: TGTGCCAGCAAGTCGACATATAGCAATCAGCCCCAGCATTTT. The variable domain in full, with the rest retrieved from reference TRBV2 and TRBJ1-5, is EPEVTQTPSHQVTQMGQEVILRCVPISNHLYFYWYRQILGQKVEFLVSFYNNEISEKSEIFDDQFSVERPDGSNFTLKIRSTKLEDSAMYFCASKSTYSNQPQHFGDGTRLSIL.

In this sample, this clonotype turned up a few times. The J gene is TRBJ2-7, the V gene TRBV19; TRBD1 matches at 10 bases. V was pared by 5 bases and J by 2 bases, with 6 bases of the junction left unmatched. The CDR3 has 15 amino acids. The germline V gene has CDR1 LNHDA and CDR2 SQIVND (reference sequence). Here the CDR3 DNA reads TGTGCCAGTAGTGCCCCCGGGACAGGGGCCTACGAGCAGTACTTC. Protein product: CASSAPGTGAYEQYF.

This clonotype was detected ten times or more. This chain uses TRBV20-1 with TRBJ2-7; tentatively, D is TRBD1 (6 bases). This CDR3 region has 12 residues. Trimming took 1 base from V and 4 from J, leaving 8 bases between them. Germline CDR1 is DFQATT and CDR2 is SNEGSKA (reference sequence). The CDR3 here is CSARGGGYEQYF. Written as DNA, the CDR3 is TGCAGTGCTAGAGGAGGGGGTTACGAGCAGTACTTC.

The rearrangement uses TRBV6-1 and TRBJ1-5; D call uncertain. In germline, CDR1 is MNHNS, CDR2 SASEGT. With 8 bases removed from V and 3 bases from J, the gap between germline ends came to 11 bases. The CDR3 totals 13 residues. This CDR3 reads CASEPGINQPQHF. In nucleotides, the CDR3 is TGTGCCAGCGAACCAGGTATCAATCAGCCCCAGCATTTT.

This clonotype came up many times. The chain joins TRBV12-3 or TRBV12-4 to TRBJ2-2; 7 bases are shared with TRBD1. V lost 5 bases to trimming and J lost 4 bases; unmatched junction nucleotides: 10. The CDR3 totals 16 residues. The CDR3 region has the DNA TGTGCCAGCAGTGCCTGGGGTTCAGGGGGCACCGGGGAGCTGTTTTTT. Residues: CASSAWGSGGTGELFF.

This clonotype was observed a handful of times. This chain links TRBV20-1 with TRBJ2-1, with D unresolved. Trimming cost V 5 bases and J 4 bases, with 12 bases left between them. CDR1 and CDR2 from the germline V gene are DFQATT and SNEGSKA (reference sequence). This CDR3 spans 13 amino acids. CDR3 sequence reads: CSAGLSIYNEQFF. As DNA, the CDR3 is TGCAGTGCTGGGCTATCAATATACAATGAGCAGTTCTTC.

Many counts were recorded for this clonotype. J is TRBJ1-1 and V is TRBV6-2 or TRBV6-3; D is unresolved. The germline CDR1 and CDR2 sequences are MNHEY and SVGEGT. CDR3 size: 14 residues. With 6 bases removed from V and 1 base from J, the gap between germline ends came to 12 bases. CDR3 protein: CASRYGVANTEAFF. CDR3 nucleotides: TGTGCCAGCAGATATGGAGTTGCGAACACTGAAGCTTTCTTT.

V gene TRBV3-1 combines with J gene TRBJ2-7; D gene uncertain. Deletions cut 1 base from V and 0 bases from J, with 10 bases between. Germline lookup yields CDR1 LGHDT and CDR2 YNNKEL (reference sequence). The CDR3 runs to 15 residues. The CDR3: CASSQGQSFSYEQYF. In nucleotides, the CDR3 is TGTGCCAGCAGCCAAGGTCAGTCCTTCTCCTACGAGCAGTACTTC.

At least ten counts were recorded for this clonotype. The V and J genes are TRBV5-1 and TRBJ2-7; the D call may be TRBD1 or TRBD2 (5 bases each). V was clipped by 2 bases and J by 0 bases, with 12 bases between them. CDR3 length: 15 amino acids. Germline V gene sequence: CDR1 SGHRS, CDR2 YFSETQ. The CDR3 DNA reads TGCGCCAGCAGCTTAACCGGGACGAGCTCCTACGAGCAGTACTTC. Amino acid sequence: CASSLTGTSSYEQYF.

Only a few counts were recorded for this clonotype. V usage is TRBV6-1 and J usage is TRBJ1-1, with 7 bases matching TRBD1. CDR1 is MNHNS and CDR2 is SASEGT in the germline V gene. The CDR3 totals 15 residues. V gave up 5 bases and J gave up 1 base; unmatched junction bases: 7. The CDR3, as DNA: TGTGCCAGCAGTCTAGAGGGACAGCAGAACACTGAAGCTTTCTTT. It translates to CASSLEGQQNTEAFF.

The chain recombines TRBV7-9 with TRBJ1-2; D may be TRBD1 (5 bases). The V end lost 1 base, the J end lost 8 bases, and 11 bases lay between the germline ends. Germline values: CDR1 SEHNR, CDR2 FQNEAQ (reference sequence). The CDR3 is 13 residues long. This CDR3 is CASSLGQGRGYTF. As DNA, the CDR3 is TGTGCCAGCAGCTTAGGGCAGGGCCGCGGCTACACCTTC.

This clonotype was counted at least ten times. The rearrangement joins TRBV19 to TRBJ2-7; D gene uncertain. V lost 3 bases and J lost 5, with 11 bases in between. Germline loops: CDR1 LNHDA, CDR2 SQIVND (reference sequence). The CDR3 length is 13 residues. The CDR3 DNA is TGTGCCAGTAGTATTCCAGGCTTCCACGAGCAGTACTTC. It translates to CASSIPGFHEQYF.

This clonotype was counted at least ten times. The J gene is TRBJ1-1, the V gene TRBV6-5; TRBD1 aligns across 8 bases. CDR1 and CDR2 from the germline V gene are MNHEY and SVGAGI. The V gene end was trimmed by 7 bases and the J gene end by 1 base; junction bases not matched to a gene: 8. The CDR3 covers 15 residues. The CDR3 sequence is CASTIGDRTNTEAFF. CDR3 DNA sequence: TGTGCCAGCACCATCGGGGACAGGACGAACACTGAAGCTTTCTTT.

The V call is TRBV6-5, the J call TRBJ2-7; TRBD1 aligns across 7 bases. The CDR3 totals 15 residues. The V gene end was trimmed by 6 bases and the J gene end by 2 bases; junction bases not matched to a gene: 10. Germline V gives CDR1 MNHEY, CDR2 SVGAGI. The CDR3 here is CASSYRTGRAYEQYF. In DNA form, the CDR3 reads TGTGCCAGCAGCTACAGGACAGGCCGTGCCTACGAGCAGTACTTC.

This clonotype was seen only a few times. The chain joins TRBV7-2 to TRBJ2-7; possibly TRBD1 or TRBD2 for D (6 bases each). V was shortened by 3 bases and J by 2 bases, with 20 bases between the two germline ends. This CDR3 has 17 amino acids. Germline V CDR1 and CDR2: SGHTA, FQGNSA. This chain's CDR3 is CASSFGAGGGMAYEQYF. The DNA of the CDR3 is TGTGCCAGCAGCTTTGGGGCCGGGGGCGGGATGGCCTACGAGCAGTACTTC.

The CDR3 protein is CSASASGLYEQYF. DNA for the CDR3: TGCAGTGCTAGTGCTAGCGGCCTCTACGAGCAGTACTTC. This chain links TRBV20-1 with TRBJ2-7, with 7 bases aligning to TRBD2. The CDR3 is 13 amino acids. CDR1 is DFQATT, CDR2 SNEGSKA, per germline (reference sequence). The junction had 5 bases not matched to a gene; V was cut back by 3 bases and J by 3 bases.